The 26 T cell receptor beta chains given below trace back to one sample, sequenced in a study of regulatory T cells in long-lasting Graves disease. Building the TCR beta libraries relied on iRepertoire HTBI primers, and CDR3 regions underwent Arm-PCR. TCRdb called the multiplex PCR reads again in MiXCR, with one record for every CDR3 protein. The sample consists of 500,000 to 700,000 distinct CDR3 sequences, around 17% of them appearing once. The time point denotes: newly diagnosed GD, antithyroid drugs for less than 3 months. Generation of the TCR library employed RNA extracted from PBMCs. This sample also appeared in a second study, on T cells in Graves' hyperthyroidism and ophthalmopathy.

The sequencing here drew on peripheral blood mononuclear cells (PBMCs), taken at new diagnosis, from a patient treated with antithyroid drugs. The receptors here all came from a woman aged 25 to 45 with Graves disease.

This clonotype was seen a handful of times. Since a much larger clone is just one base distant, this may be a read error. Here the CDR3 reads CASSYSNSNQPQHF. CDR3 nucleotide sequence: TGTGCCAGCAGTTACTCGAATAGCAATCAGCCCCAGCATTTT. J is TRBJ1-5 and V is TRBV6-2 or TRBV6-3; D is undetermined. Germline assignment: CDR1 MNHEY and CDR2 SVGEGT. The CDR3 length is 14 residues. The V end lost 0 bases, the J end lost 0 bases, and 3 bases lay between the germline ends.

The chain carries TRBV6-2 or TRBV6-3 and TRBJ2-6; D not resolved. The germline V and J ends were trimmed by 5 bases and 0 bases, with 14 bases remaining between them. The CDR3 covers 17 residues. Germline assignment: CDR1 MNHEY and CDR2 SVGEGT. The CDR3 DNA reads as TGTGCCAGCAGTCCCGGCAGCCGAGGCTCTGGGGCCAACGTCCTGACTTTC. Its protein product is CASSPGSRGSGANVLTF.

This sequence joins TRBV19 and TRBJ1-5, with D possibly TRBD1 on 6 matching bases. Germline values: CDR1 LNHDA, CDR2 SQIVND (reference sequence). This CDR3 spans 15 amino acids. The germline V and J ends were trimmed by 7 bases and 1 base, with 14 bases remaining between them. CDR3 DNA: TGTGCCAGTAAATCGGGACACCTAAGCAATCAGCCCCAGCATTTT. Encoded protein: CASKSGHLSNQPQHF.

The chain joins TRBV5-1 to TRBJ2-4; no clear D gene. The germline V gene has CDR1 SGHRS and CDR2 YFSETQ. Trimming took off 4 bases at V and 7 bases at J, with 12 bases between the two ends. The CDR3 sequence is 13 residues long. CDR3: CASSPVGLNIQYF. The CDR3 DNA is TGCGCCAGCAGCCCGGTCGGTTTGAACATTCAGTACTTC.

This clonotype was observed a handful of times. This chain links TRBV28 with TRBJ2-2; perhaps TRBD1 as D (5 bases). With 5 bases removed from V and 0 bases from J, the gap between germline ends came to 10 bases. The CDR3 extends over 15 amino acids. Germline CDR1 and CDR2: MDHEN and SYDVKM. The CDR3 nucleotides read TGTGCCAGCAGTGAGGAGACAGCGAACACCGGGGAGCTGTTTTTT. Its translation: CASSEETANTGELFF.

Remarks on this clonotype: A much more abundant neighbour one base away suggests this may be a read error. Lacking the conserved final phenylalanine or tryptophan, this CDR3 likely reflects a read error. The V call is TRBV6-1, the J call TRBJ1-5; D gene ambiguous. CDR3 size: 14 residues. CDR1 and CDR2 (germline): MNHNS, SASEGT. V was shortened by 6 bases and J by 4 bases, with 13 bases between the two germline ends. The CDR3 coding sequence is TGTGCCAGCAGCCCTGCGGGCGGGAATCAGCCCCAGCATTCT. It is translated as CASSPAGGNQPQHS.

This clonotype was detected many times. The chain carries TRBV25-1 and TRBJ2-3; 8 nucleotides match TRBD1. Germline lookup yields CDR1 MGHDK and CDR2 SYGVNS. The CDR3 spans 15 residues. The V gene end was trimmed by 5 bases and the J gene end by 2 bases; junction bases not matched to a gene: 6. The CDR3 sequence is CASSPGDRLTDTQYF. CDR3 DNA: TGTGCCAGCAGTCCCGGGGACAGGCTCACAGATACGCAGTATTTT. The full variable domain, its missing parts supplied by reference TRBV25-1 and TRBJ2-3, is EADIYQTPRYLVIGTGKKITLECSQTMGHDKMYWYQQDPGMELHLIHYSYGVNSTEKGDLSSESTVSRIRTEHFPLTLESARPSHTSQYLCASSPGDRLTDTQYFGPGTRLTVL.

For this clonotype: Since no conserved phenylalanine or tryptophan closes the CDR3, a read error is the likely cause. The rearrangement links TRBV18 to TRBJ1-6; 9 bases match TRBD1. J lost 9 bases, V lost 0 bases, and 3 bases had no gene match. Germline V lookup: CDR1 KGHSH, CDR2 LQKENI. This CDR3 comprises 15 residues. The CDR3, as DNA: TGTGCCAGCTCACCACCGGGACAGGGCCGTTCACCCCTCCACCTT. Translation: CASSPPGQGRSPLHL.

CDR3: CASSLGVEAYNEQFF. CDR3 DNA sequence: TGTGCCAGCAGTTTGGGCGTCGAGGCCTACAATGAGCAGTTCTTC. The rearrangement joins TRBV28 to TRBJ2-1; D uncertain. The CDR3 totals 15 residues. The germline V and J ends were trimmed by 3 bases and 2 bases, with 11 bases remaining between them. Germline V gene lookup returns CDR1 MDHEN and CDR2 SYDVKM.

This clonotype came up a few times. Germline and junction disagree at one end, which may indicate a read error. As DNA, the CDR3 is TGTGCTAGCAGCTTCTACAGGGGGCTTAGGGAGACCCAGTACTTC. Protein sequence: CASSFYRGLRETQYF. The chain recombines TRBV7-7 with TRBJ2-5; TRBD1 matches 9 bases. The V gene's germline CDR1 is SSHAT and CDR2 FNYEAQ (reference sequence). The CDR3 runs to 15 residues.

Comment on this clonotype: A single base is all that separates this from a far larger clone, so a read error is likely. The chain is built from TRBV7-9 and TRBJ1-5, with D hard to call. V gave up 1 base and J gave up 5 bases, with 6 bases separating them. The CDR3 loop spans 13 amino acids. Germline lookup yields CDR1 SEHNR and CDR2 FQNEAQ (reference sequence). The CDR3 coding sequence is TGTGCCAGCAGCTTAGGGTGGGATCAGCCCCAGCATTTT. Translating gives CASSLGWDQPQHF. The full variable domain, with the rest looked up from reference TRBV7-9 and TRBJ1-5, is DTGVSQNPRHKITKRGQNVTFRCDPISEHNRLYWYRQTLGQGPEFLTYFQNEAQLEKSRLLSDRFSAERPKGSFSTLEIQRTEQGDSAMYLCASSLGWDQPQHFGDGTRLSIL.

The V and J genes are TRBV28 and TRBJ1-3, with D tentatively TRBD1 (5 bases). CDR1 and CDR2 (germline): MDHEN, SYDVKM. The V end lost 3 bases, the J end lost 3 bases, and 12 bases lay between the germline ends. This CDR3 spans 15 amino acids. CDR3 residues: CASSFGGVIGNTIYF. In nucleotides, the CDR3 is TGTGCCAGCAGTTTCGGGGGGGTGATTGGAAACACCATATATTTT.

The J gene is TRBJ2-2, the V gene TRBV20-1; D is possibly TRBD2 (6 bases). The V end was cut by 3 bases, the J end by 2 bases, with 13 bases between. The CDR3 has 15 residues. Germline CDR1 is DFQATT and CDR2 is SNEGSKA (reference sequence). CDR3 nucleotides: TGCAGTGCTAGCGACTGGAGGGGTAACACCGGGGAGCTGTTTTTT. It is translated as CSASDWRGNTGELFF.

This clonotype was recorded at least ten times. The rearrangement links TRBV2 to TRBJ1-4; D remains ambiguous. Trimming left V 3 bases short and J 7 bases short, with 9 bases between. The CDR3 has 13 amino acids. Germline-derived CDR1 and CDR2 are SNHLY and FYNNEI. The CDR3 DNA reads as TGTGCCAGCAGTGACCTCCGGGGTGAAAAACTGTTTTTT. It encodes CASSDLRGEKLFF.

The V and J genes are TRBV7-9 and TRBJ2-1; 9 nucleotides agree with TRBD1. This CDR3 has 15 residues. J lost 7 bases, V lost 4 bases, and 8 bases had no gene match. CDR1 SEHNR and CDR2 FQNEAQ come from the germline V gene (reference sequence). CDR3 bases: TGTGCCAGCAGCTCGGGACAGGGTATTAAGAATGAGCAGTTCTTC. Translating it yields CASSSGQGIKNEQFF.

This clonotype occurred a few times. The chain has TRBV20-1 and TRBJ2-5, with TRBD2 matching 9 bases. CDR1 is DFQATT and CDR2 is SNEGSKA in the germline V gene (reference sequence). J lost 4 bases, V lost 0 bases, and 12 bases had no gene match. The CDR3 is 17 residues long. In DNA, the CDR3 is TGCAGTGCTAGAGAGAGGGGCGGGAGGGGGCGCCGAGAGACCCAGTACTTC. Translated, it gives CSARERGGRGRRETQYF.

V usage is TRBV28 and J usage is TRBJ2-7, with 7 positions matching TRBD1. Germline CDR1 reads MDHEN; CDR2 reads SYDVKM. The J segment lost 2 bases and the V segment lost 4 bases, leaving 8 bases of the junction unmatched. There are 15 residues in the CDR3. CDR3 amino acids: CASSSTTGAAYEQYF. As DNA, the CDR3 is TGTGCCAGCAGTTCGACCACAGGGGCGGCCTACGAGCAGTACTTC.

The J gene is TRBJ1-3, the V gene TRBV6-2 or TRBV6-3; TRBD1 matches at 8 bases. This CDR3 has 14 residues. Germline-derived CDR1 and CDR2 are MNHEY and SVGEGT. J gave up 3 bases and V 7 bases, and 5 bases lay outside the gene matches. CDR3 in amino acids: CASTTDRGGNTIYF. DNA of the CDR3: TGTGCCAGCACCACCGACAGGGGTGGAAACACCATATATTTT.

This clonotype was seen many times. V and J are TRBV6-1 and TRBJ1-4, with TRBD1 as a possible D gene (5 bases). V dropped 5 bases and J dropped 6 bases, with 19 bases sitting between them. The germline CDR1 and CDR2 sequences are MNHNS and SASEGT. This CDR3 comprises 16 residues. CDR3 sequence: CASSPGLTLGDEKLFF. The DNA of the CDR3 is TGTGCCAGCAGTCCGGGGCTGACCCTAGGGGATGAAAAACTGTTTTTT.

This clonotype showed up many times. DNA for the CDR3: TGTGCCACCAGTGCCCAAGATACGCAGTATTTT. It encodes CATSAQDTQYF. The gene calls are TRBV24-1 and TRBJ2-3; D gene uncertain. The CDR3 spans 11 residues. Per the germline V gene, CDR1 is KGHDR and CDR2 is SFDVKD. The V and J ends lost 5 bases and 5 bases respectively, with 4 bases between them.

The rearrangement uses TRBV18 and TRBJ1-1, with a weak D call TRBD1 (5 bases). The CDR3 length is 14 residues. V was trimmed by 8 bases and J by 2 bases, leaving 15 bases between them. The V gene's germline CDR1 is KGHSH and CDR2 LQKENI. The CDR3 loop is CASTTSGGNTEAFF. In DNA, the CDR3 is TGTGCCAGCACTACCTCCGGGGGTAACACTGAAGCTTTCTTT.

This clonotype was picked up many times. The V gene is TRBV12-3 or TRBV12-4, the J gene TRBJ1-1, with TRBD1 matching 7 bases. The trim removed 6 bases at V and 5 bases at J, leaving 9 bases unmatched. This CDR3 has 14 amino acids. Here the CDR3 DNA reads TGTGCCAGCAGCCTGACAGGGATAGGGACTGAAGCTTTCTTT. This encodes CASSLTGIGTEAFF.

About this clonotype: This may come from a read error, since a much larger clone is one base off. The rearrangement uses TRBV20-1 and TRBJ2-7, with D perhaps being TRBD1 or TRBD2 (5 bases each). Germline values: CDR1 DFQATT, CDR2 SNEGSKA (reference sequence). CDR3 length: 14 residues. Trimming stripped 6 bases from V and 9 bases from J, with 24 bases between. The CDR3 region is CSAEGTGLWSGQYF. The CDR3 nucleotides read TGCAGTGCCGAGGGAACAGGTTTATGGAGTGGGCAGTACTTC.

About this clonotype itself: The germline gene is not matched at one end of the junction; a read error may be the cause. J is TRBJ2-5 and V is TRBV9; D might be TRBD1 (6 bases). The CDR3 length is 17 residues. The germline V gene encodes CDR1 SGDLS and CDR2 YYNGEE. The CDR3 DNA is TGCGCCAGCAGCGACGCTGGTATCCGGACAGTTGCAGAGACCCAGTACTTC. Translating gives CASSDAGIRTVAETQYF.

The chain joins TRBV19 to TRBJ2-7, with TRBD1 identical over 7 bases. This CDR3 comprises 15 residues. The germline V gene has CDR1 LNHDA and CDR2 SQIVND (reference sequence). Trimming removed 3 bases from V and 3 bases from J; junction bases left unmatched: 8. Written as DNA, the CDR3 is TGTGCCAGTAGTATCACCGGGACAGAGGGCTACGAGCAGTACTTC. Residues: CASSITGTEGYEQYF.

Regarding this clonotype: Because the CDR3's place on the DNA is in doubt, the DNA is left out and the CDR3 is given as listed by TCRdb. The chain is built from TRBV28 and TRBJ2-5; the table's D call TRBD1 went unverified against the DNA. The CDR3 contains 14 residues when both ends are counted. Germline V CDR1 and CDR2: MDHEN, SYDVKM. The CDR3 here is CASRGGYFGETQYF.